This T cell receptor (beta chain) was identified in a study of molecular identifiers for immune sequencing clone quantification. This clonotype was picked up many times. Its antigen is undetermined. Libraries of naive CD8 T cells were made from about 19,000 to 1,100,000 sorted cells. They used 10%, 30% or 50% RNA. V shed 5 bases and J shed 4 bases, with 10 bases lying between them. CDR3 size: 13 residues. Study-wide points: The sizes of highly expanded clones could be underestimated when identical TCR molecules share a barcode.

Via MiXCR, TCRdb re-called the PCR reads, giving one row per CDR3 protein. The table includes hundreds of thousands of distinct CDR3 sequences, roughly 23% detected once. The chain employs TRBV12-3 or TRBV12-4 and TRBJ2-3; D is unclear. The TCR comes from a human donor in good health. Some libraries in this study had Jurkat cell RNA spiked in. Sequencing was done on a sample of naive CD8+ T cells from blood, with Jurkat cell RNA spiked in. Specified subset: FACS-sorted CD8+CD4-CCR7+CD45RA+ naive T cells. The CDR3 sequence: CASSRTSADTQYF. The CDR3, as DNA: TGTGCCAGCAGTAGGACGAGCGCAGATACGCAGTATTTT.